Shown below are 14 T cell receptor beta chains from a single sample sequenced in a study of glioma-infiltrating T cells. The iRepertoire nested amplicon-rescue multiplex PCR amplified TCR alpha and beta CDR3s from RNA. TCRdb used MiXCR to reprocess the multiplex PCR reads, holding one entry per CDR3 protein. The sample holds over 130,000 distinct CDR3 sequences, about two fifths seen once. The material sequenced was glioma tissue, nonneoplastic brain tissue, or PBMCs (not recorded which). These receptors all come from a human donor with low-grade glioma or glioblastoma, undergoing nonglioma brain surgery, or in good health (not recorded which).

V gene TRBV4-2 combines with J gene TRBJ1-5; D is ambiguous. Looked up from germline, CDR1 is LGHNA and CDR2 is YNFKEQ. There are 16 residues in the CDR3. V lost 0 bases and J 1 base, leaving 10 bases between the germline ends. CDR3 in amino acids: CASSQELTGSNQPQHF. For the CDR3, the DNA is TGTGCCAGCAGCCAAGAGTTGACGGGAAGCAATCAGCCCCAGCATTTT.

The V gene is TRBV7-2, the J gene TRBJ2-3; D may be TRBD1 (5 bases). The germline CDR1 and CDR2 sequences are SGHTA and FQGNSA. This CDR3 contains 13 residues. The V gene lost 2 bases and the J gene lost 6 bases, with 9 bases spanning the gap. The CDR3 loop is CASSLPGIDTQYF. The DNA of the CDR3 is TGTGCCAGCAGCTTACCAGGGATTGATACGCAGTATTTT.

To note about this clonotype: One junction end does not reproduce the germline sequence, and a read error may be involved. The CDR3 DNA follows: TGCAGCGTTGAAGACACCAGGGGGCACACAGATAAGCAGTATTTT. It specifies CSVEDTRGHTDKQYF. This chain joins TRBV29-1 and TRBJ2-3, with TRBD1 matching 8 bases. The CDR3 spans 15 residues. CDR1 SQVTM and CDR2 ANQGSEA come from the germline V gene.

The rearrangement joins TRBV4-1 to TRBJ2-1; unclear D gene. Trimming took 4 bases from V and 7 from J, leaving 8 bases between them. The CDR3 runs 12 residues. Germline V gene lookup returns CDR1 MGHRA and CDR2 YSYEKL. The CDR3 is CASSRIRNEQFF. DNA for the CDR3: TGCGCCAGCAGCCGTATCCGGAATGAGCAGTTCTTC.

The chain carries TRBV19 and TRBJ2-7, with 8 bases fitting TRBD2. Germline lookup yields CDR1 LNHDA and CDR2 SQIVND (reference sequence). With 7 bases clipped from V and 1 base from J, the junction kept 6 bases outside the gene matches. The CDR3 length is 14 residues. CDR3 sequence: CASTPGLGSYEQYF. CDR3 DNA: TGTGCCAGTACCCCGGGACTAGGATCCTACGAGCAGTACTTC.

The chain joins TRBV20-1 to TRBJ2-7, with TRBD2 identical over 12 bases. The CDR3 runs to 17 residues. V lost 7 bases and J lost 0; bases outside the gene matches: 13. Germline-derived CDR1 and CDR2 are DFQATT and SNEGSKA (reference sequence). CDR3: CSVKKGTSGRSSYEQYF. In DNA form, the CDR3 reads TGCAGTGTAAAGAAGGGGACTAGCGGGCGGAGCTCCTACGAGCAGTACTTC.

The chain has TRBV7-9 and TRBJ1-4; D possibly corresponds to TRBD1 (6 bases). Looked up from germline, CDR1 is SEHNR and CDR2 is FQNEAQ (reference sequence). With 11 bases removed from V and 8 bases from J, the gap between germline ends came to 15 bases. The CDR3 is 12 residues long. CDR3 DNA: TGTGCCCCCTACAGGGTACGGGAAAAACTGTTTTTT. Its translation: CAPYRVREKLFF.

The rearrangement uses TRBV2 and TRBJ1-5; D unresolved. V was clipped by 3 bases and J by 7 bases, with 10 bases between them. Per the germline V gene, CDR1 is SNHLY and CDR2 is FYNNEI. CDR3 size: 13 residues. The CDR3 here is CASSDSERQPQHF. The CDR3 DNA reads TGTGCCAGCAGTGATTCCGAGCGGCAGCCCCAGCATTTT.

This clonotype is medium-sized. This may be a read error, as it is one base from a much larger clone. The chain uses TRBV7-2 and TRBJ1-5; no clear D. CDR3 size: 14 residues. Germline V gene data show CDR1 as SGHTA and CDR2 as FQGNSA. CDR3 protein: CARSLASLNQPQHF. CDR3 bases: TGTGCCCGCAGCTTAGCGAGTTTAAATCAGCCCCAGCATTTT.

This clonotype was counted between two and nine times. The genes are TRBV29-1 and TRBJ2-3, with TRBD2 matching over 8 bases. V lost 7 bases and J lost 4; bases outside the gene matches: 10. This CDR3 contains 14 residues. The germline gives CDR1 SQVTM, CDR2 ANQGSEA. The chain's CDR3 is CSGARGTRSDTQYF. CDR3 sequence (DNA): TGCAGCGGAGCTCGTGGGACTAGATCAGATACGCAGTATTTT.

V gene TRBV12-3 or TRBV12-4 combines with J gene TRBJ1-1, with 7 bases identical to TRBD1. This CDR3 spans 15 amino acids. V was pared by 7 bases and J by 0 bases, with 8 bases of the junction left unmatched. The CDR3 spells CASNQGQKLNTEAFF. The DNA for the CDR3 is TGTGCCAGCAACCAGGGACAGAAGTTGAACACTGAAGCTTTCTTT.

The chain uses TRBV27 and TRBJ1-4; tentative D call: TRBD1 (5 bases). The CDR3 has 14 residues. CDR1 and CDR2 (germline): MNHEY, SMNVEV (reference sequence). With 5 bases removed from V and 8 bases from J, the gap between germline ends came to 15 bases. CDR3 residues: CASSLGPKGEKLFF. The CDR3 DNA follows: TGTGCCAGCAGTCTGGGCCCGAAGGGGGAAAAACTGTTTTTT.

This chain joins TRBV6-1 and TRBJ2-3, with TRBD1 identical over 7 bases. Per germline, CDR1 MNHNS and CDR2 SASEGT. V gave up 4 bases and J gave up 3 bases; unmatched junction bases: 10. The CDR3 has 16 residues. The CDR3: CASSVEQGLGTDTQYF. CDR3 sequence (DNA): TGTGCCAGCAGTGTGGAACAGGGGCTAGGTACAGATACGCAGTATTTT.

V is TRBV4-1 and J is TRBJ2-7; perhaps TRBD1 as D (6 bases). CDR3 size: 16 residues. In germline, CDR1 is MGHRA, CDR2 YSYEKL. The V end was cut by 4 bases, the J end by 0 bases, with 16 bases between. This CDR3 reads CASSPNPMDSSYEQYF. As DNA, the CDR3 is TGCGCCAGCAGCCCGAACCCAATGGACAGCTCCTACGAGCAGTACTTC.